This T cell receptor beta chain was recovered during a study of cytomegalovirus exposure and HLA in healthy donors. Study-wide results and caveats: Reportedly, cytomegalovirus status was diagnosed with high sensitivity and specificity. Sequencing depth roughly uniform across donors was assumed in presence/absence analyses. The study labeled fewer than 200 TCR beta chains cytomegalovirus-associated. V segments that were indistinguishable, TRBV6-2 and TRBV6-3 among them, were omitted from analysis.

Regarding this clone: Its antigen is still unknown.

The PCR employed 60 Vbeta primers together with 13 Jbeta primers. Assay used: immunoSEQ multiplex PCR; TCRdb lists only in-frame clones, some missing. This table holds roughly 220,000 clones, 55% to 75% found once. In germline, CDR1 is LNHDA, CDR2 SQIVND (reference sequence). V was pared by 6 bases and J by 0 bases, with 3 bases of the junction left unmatched. The CDR3 is 15 amino acids. The origin of this receptor is a man between 40 and 49 years old in good health and CMV-seropositive. Sample: PBMCs. The chain carries TRBV19 and TRBJ1-4, with 8 nucleotides matching TRBD1. This CDR3 is CASRTGQATNEKLFF. In DNA form, the CDR3 reads TGTGCCAGTAGGACGGGACAGGCAACTAATGAAAAACTGTTTTTT.